A selection of T cell receptor beta chains follows, all from one sample in a study of blood T cell repertoires in COVID-19. Data came from immunoSEQ multiplex PCR; TCRdb stores just in-frame clones and leaves some out. The data show fewer than 500,000 clones, more than 75% seen once. Input material: PBMCs or T cells enriched from blood (not recorded which). The origin of the receptors is a woman under 40 with acute COVID-19. Each CDR3 is given with its conserved first and last residue. D genes are given only for firm matches. Clone size is shown for a subset of rows, as once, few, many or a class of expanded clone.

TRBJ2-1,TRBV9,TRBD1,.,TGTGCCAGCAGCTCCCGGACAGGGGGCGCCGGCAATGAGCAGTTCTTC,CASSSRTGGAGNEQFF
TRBJ1-5,TRBV21-1,.,.,TGTGCCATTTGGGCCCGTGCTAGCAATCAGCCCCAGCATTTT,CAIWARASNQPQHF
TRBJ2-7,TRBV7-9,.,.,TGTGCCAGCAGCGTAAGAGATTACGAGCAGTACTTC,CASSVRDYEQYF
TRBJ2-3,TRBV2,TRBD2,.,TGTGCCAGCAGTGCCCTAGCGGGGGGGAGCACAGATACGCAGTATTTT,CASSALAGGSTDTQYF
TRBJ1-6,TRBV4-1,.,.,TGCGCCAGCAGCCCTCAGTTGACAGCTCACCCAAGCTATAATTCACCCCTCCACTTT,CASSPQLTAHPSYNSPLHF
TRBJ2-1,TRBV7-7,.,once,TGTGCCAGCAGCTTAGTAGGGGTCCATGAGCAGTTCTTC,CASSLVGVHEQFF
TRBJ2-7,TRBV2,.,.,TGTGCCAGCAAGCTCTACGAGCAGTACTTC,CASKLYEQYF
TRBJ2-7,TRBV19,TRBD1,.,TGTGCCAGTAGACAGACAGGGGCCTACGAGCAGTACTTC,CASRQTGAYEQYF
TRBJ1-4,TRBV15,TRBD1,.,TGTGCCACCAGCAGCAAAATATCCGGGACAGTGGGTGGAAAACTGTTTTTT,CATSSKISGTVGGKLFF
TRBJ1-2,TRBV28,TRBD1,.,TGTGCCACCGGGACAGGGGGTGGCTATGGCTACACCTTC,CATGTGGGYGYTF
TRBJ1-1,TRBV18,TRBD1,.,TGTGCCAGCTCACGAACACAGGGGAGTTCGACTGAAGCTTTCTTT,CASSRTQGSSTEAFF
TRBJ1-6,TRBV21-1,.,.,TGTGCCAGCATAGGTGGTCCCAGGCTCTCCCATAATTCACCCCTCCACTTT,CASIGGPRLSHNSPLHF
TRBJ1-2,TRBV19,.,.,TGTGCCAGTAGTACAGGGGAGAATGGCTACACCTTC,CASSTGENGYTF
TRBJ1-1,TRBV7-9,.,.,TGTGCCAGCAGAACTGAGAACACTGAAGCTTTCTTT,CASRTENTEAFF
TRBJ2-3,TRBV7-9,TRBD1,.,TGTGCCAGCAGCTTAGGTGACAGGGGTAGCACAGATACGCAGTATTTT,CASSLGDRGSTDTQYF
TRBJ2-7,TRBV2,TRBD1,.,TGTGCCAGCAGTGACGGGGGACAGGGGACCCCCTACGAGCAGTACTTC,CASSDGGQGTPYEQYF
TRBJ1-2,TRBV9,TRBD1,.,TGTGCCAGCAGCTTTAGGACAGGGGGCGGCGAGGACTATGGCTACACCTTC,CASSFRTGGGEDYGYTF
TRBJ2-7,TRBV2,TRBD1,.,TGTGCCAGCAATAAGCGGGGACAGGGATCCTACGACCAGTACTTC,CASNKRGQGSYDQYF
TRBJ2-3,TRBV9,TRBD2,once,TGTGCCAGCAGCGTAGTGCTAGCGGGGTTAGATACGCAGTATTTT,CASSVVLAGLDTQYF
TRBJ2-1,TRBV25-1,TRBD1,.,TGTGCCAGCAGTGAAAGAGGGCGGACAGGGACCGATGAGCAGTTCTTC,CASSERGRTGTDEQFF
TRBJ2-7,TRBV7-2,.,.,TGTGCCAGCAGTCCTAGGCTGATAAGATCTTCCTACGAGCAGTACTTC,CASSPRLIRSSYEQYF
TRBJ1-6,TRBV6-6,.,.,TGTGCCAGCAGTTACTCGACCAGGTATAATTCACCCCTCCACTTT,CASSYSTRYNSPLHF
TRBJ1-2,TRBV2,TRBD1,.,TGTGCCAGCAGTGGTGGGGGGACAGGGATGGAACGTGGCTACACCTTC,CASSGGGTGMERGYTF
TRBJ2-5,TRBV11-2,TRBD2,.,TGTGCCAGCAGCTTAGGGACTAGCGGGGGGGCCTATGAGACCCAGTACTTC,CASSLGTSGGAYETQYF
TRBJ2-3,TRBV15,TRBD2,.,TGTGCCACCAGCAGTGGTCTAGCGGGGGGCACAGATACGCAGTATTTT,CATSSGLAGGTDTQYF
TRBJ2-3,TRBV24-1,.,once,TGTGCCACCAGTGATCCCCGGCGGGACCGGGGTACGCAGTATTTT,CATSDPRRDRGTQYF
TRBJ2-5,TRBV24-1,TRBD2,.,TGTGCCACCAGTGAGGCGGGACTAGCGGGCTCTGAGACCCAGTACTTC,CATSEAGLAGSETQYF
TRBJ1-5,TRBV5-8,.,.,TGTGCCAGCAGCTTGGGCCAGGGGAGATCCGCAGGTCAGCCCCAGCATTTT,CASSLGQGRSAGQPQHF
TRBJ1-6,TRBV7-2,TRBD1,.,TGTGCCAGCAGCGTGACAGGGGGTTCCTATAATTCACCCCTCCACTTT,CASSVTGGSYNSPLHF
TRBJ1-2,TRBV5-8,.,.,TGTGCCAGCAGCCTCTTGTCCACCTTC,CASSLLSTF
TRBJ1-1,TRBV2,TRBD1,.,TGTGCCAGCAGTCCTAGCAGGGGGGCGCTGAACACTGAAGCTTTCTTT,CASSPSRGALNTEAFF
TRBJ2-1,TRBV7-9,TRBD1,.,TGTGCCAGCAGCTACCGGGACAGGGTGGTCAATGAGCAGTTCTTC,CASSYRDRVVNEQFF
TRBJ2-5,TRBV19,TRBD1,.,TGTGCCACCCGGGACAGGGCGTTGGAGACCCAGTACTTC,CATRDRALETQYF
TRBJ2-1,TRBV6-5,TRBD1,.,TGTGCCAGCAGTTCGCTTGGACAGGGATACAATGAGCAGTTCTTC,CASSSLGQGYNEQFF
TRBJ2-1,TRBV27,TRBD2,once,TGTGCCAGCAGTTCGACCGGACTAGCGGGGTACAATGAGCAGTTCTTC,CASSSTGLAGYNEQFF
TRBJ1-2,TRBV7-2,.,.,TGTGCCAGCAGCTTAGCGAGCGTCGGGGGCTACACCTTC,CASSLASVGGYTF
TRBJ2-3,TRBV2,.,once,TGTGCCAGCAGTGTATCAGGGGGCACAGATACGCAGTATTTT,CASSVSGGTDTQYF
TRBJ1-1,TRBV19,TRBD1,once,TGTGCCAGTAAACAGGGGGGATTTACTGAAGCTTTCTTT,CASKQGGFTEAFF
TRBJ2-7,TRBV29-1,TRBD1,.,TGCAGCGTTAAGGGACAGGACTACTCCTACGAGCAGTACTTC,CSVKGQDYSYEQYF
TRBJ2-5,TRBV10-1,.,.,TGCGCCAGCGCTCCCGGGGGAGCTAAAGAGACCCAGTACTTC,CASAPGGAKETQYF
TRBJ1-2,TRBV6-2/TRBV6-3,.,.,TGTGCCAGCAGTACTCAGGGGATGGATGGCTACACCTTC,CASSTQGMDGYTF
TRBJ2-7,TRBV6-6,.,.,TGTGCCAGCAGCCGTTTGAGGGGGCGGGGCAGGGGATCTAGTTTCTACGAGCAGTACTTC,CASSRLRGRGRGSSFYEQYF